These 30 T cell receptor beta chains came from one sample sequenced in a study of T cell responses to AZD1222 COVID-19 vaccine. Some clones are missing from TCRdb's copy, which holds only in-frame ones; the method was immunoSEQ multiplex PCR. The sample lists about 150,000 clones; about nine tenths were seen once. The sequences come from peripheral blood, collected on day 0 of AZD1222 vaccination. These receptors originate from an adult in good health.

The rearrangement links TRBV12-3 or TRBV12-4 to TRBJ1-1, with D perhaps matching TRBD1 (6 bases). The CDR3 extends over 13 amino acids. The V gene lost 4 bases and the J gene lost 3 bases, with 9 bases spanning the gap. Here the CDR3 DNA reads TGTGCCAGCAGTTCTCAGGGGCACACTGAAGCTTTCTTT. Amino acids: CASSSQGHTEAFF.

The gene calls are TRBV27 and TRBJ1-1, with D unresolved. Per germline, CDR1 MNHEY and CDR2 SMNVEV (reference sequence). V lost 2 bases and J lost 2, with 6 bases in between. The CDR3 is 13 amino acids. The CDR3 region is CASSLGSNTEAFF. The CDR3, as DNA: TGTGCCAGCAGTTTAGGCAGCAACACTGAAGCTTTCTTT.

There are a few counts of this clone. This chain joins TRBV29-1 and TRBJ1-2; possibly TRBD1 for D (6 bases). The CDR3 consists of 11 residues. Germline lookup yields CDR1 SQVTM and CDR2 ANQGSEA. CDR3 DNA: TGCATCCTCAGGGACACCTATGGCTACACCTTC. It yields the protein CILRDTYGYTF.

CDR3 region: CASTITNTGELFF. The CDR3 DNA is TGTGCCAGCACCATAACAAACACCGGGGAGCTGTTTTTT. This rearrangement joins TRBV12-3 or TRBV12-4 to TRBJ2-2, with D hard to call. Trimming took 7 bases from V and 2 from J, leaving 8 bases between them. The CDR3 loop spans 13 amino acids.

The chain employs TRBV20-1 and TRBJ1-5; unclear D gene. Trimming shortened V by 4 bases and J by 4 bases, and 5 bases separated the two germline ends. The CDR3 sequence is 11 residues long. Per germline, CDR1 DFQATT and CDR2 SNEGSKA (reference sequence). CDR3 in amino acids: CSATRNQPQHF. DNA of the CDR3: TGCAGTGCTACCCGGAATCAGCCCCAGCATTTT.

This chain joins TRBV4-2 and TRBJ2-1; TRBD2 might be the D (6 bases). This CDR3 has 16 amino acids. V shed 1 base and J shed 6 bases, with 16 bases lying between them. Germline V gene sequence: CDR1 LGHNA, CDR2 YNFKEQ. For the CDR3, the DNA is TGTGCCAGCAGCCAAGGTTTCCCCGGGAGCCGCAATGAGCAGTTCTTC. Its translation: CASSQGFPGSRNEQFF.

This clone was picked up one time. The chain carries TRBV19 and TRBJ2-7; a possible D gene is TRBD1 (6 bases). CDR3 length: 13 residues. V gave up 5 bases and J gave up 3 bases, with 11 bases separating them. Germline V gene lookup returns CDR1 LNHDA and CDR2 SQIVND (reference sequence). The CDR3 sequence is CASSFPGHYEQYF. The CDR3 nucleotides read TGTGCCAGTAGTTTCCCGGGACACTACGAGCAGTACTTC.

The V gene is TRBV30, the J gene TRBJ2-7, with TRBD1 as a possible D gene (5 bases). V was trimmed by 0 bases and J by 5 bases, leaving 17 bases between them. The CDR3 runs 15 residues. Germline CDR1 and CDR2: GTSNPN and SVGIG (reference sequence). The CDR3, as DNA: TGTGCCTGGAGTGTAGGGGTCACTGCCCGGGACGAGCAGTACTTC. It encodes CAWSVGVTARDEQYF.

The chain is built from TRBV28 and TRBJ1-5, with no clear D. CDR1 MDHEN and CDR2 SYDVKM come from the germline V gene. The CDR3 totals 15 residues. Between the trimmed V and J ends, which lost 6 bases and 3 bases, there was a span of 15 bases. This CDR3 reads CASSVTRQNNQPQHF. CDR3 sequence (DNA): TGTGCCAGCAGCGTAACGAGGCAGAACAATCAGCCCCAGCATTTT. Full variable domain (outside the CDR3, taken from reference TRBV28 and TRBJ1-5): DVKVTQSSRYLVKRTGEKVFLECVQDMDHENMFWYRQDPGLGLRLIYFSYDVKMKEKGDIPEGYSVSREKKERFSLILESASTNQTSMYLCASSVTRQNNQPQHFGDGTRLSIL.

The chain carries TRBV12-5 and TRBJ2-3; D may be TRBD2 (5 bases). CDR3 size: 13 residues. The V end was cut by 1 base, the J end by 4 bases, with 6 bases between. CDR1 LGHNT and CDR2 FRNRAP come from the germline V gene. CDR3 DNA: TGTGCTAGTGGTTTGGAGGAGGCAGATACGCAGTATTTT. Translation: CASGLEEADTQYF.

In this sample, this clone turned up once. The V gene is TRBV5-1, the J gene TRBJ2-2; TRBD1 is a possible D gene (5 bases). The germline V gene encodes CDR1 SGHRS and CDR2 YFSETQ. This CDR3 comprises 16 residues. The V gene lost 0 bases and the J gene lost 6 bases, with 15 bases spanning the gap. DNA for the CDR3: TGCGCCAGCAGCTTGGGAATTGGCAGGGTCGCCGGGGAGCTGTTTTTT. As protein: CASSLGIGRVAGELFF.

This clone was picked up one time. CDR3 bases: TGTGCCAGCAGCCAGGGACTAGCGGGGAACCCCTACAATGAGCAGTTCTTC. It is translated as CASSQGLAGNPYNEQFF. The rearrangement joins TRBV7-2 to TRBJ2-1; 13 nucleotides line up with TRBD2. From germline, CDR1 is SGHTA and CDR2 FQGNSA. The junction had 6 bases not matched to a gene; V was cut back by 5 bases and J by 2 bases. CDR3 length equals 17 residues. The full variable domain, in which reference TRBV7-2 and TRBJ2-1 provide the parts outside the CDR3, is GAGVSQSPSNKVTEKGKDVELRCDPISGHTALYWYRQSLGQGLEFLIYFQGNSAPDKSGLPSDRFSAERTGGSVSTLTIQRTQQEDSAVYLCASSQGLAGNPYNEQFFGPGTRLTVL.

In DNA form, the CDR3 reads TGTGCCAGCAAGCGGCAGGGGGAAGGGAATGAGCAGTTCTTC. Protein: CASKRQGEGNEQFF. This rearrangement joins TRBV2 to TRBJ2-1; TRBD1 matches 7 bases. Germline V CDR1 and CDR2: SNHLY, FYNNEI. The CDR3 length is 14 residues. V shed 7 bases and J 7 bases; nucleotides not matched to a gene: 10. Based on the CDR3 plus reference TRBV2 and TRBJ2-1, the full variable domain is EPEVTQTPSHQVTQMGQEVILRCVPISNHLYFYWYRQILGQKVEFLVSFYNNEISEKSEIFDDQFSVERPDGSNFTLKIRSTKLEDSAMYFCASKRQGEGNEQFFGPGTRLTVL.

The chain couples TRBV14 to TRBJ2-5; unclear D gene. The CDR3 is 15 residues long. The V gene's germline CDR1 is SGHDN and CDR2 FVKESK. Trimming took off 0 bases at V and 5 bases at J, with 13 bases between the two ends. CDR3 nucleotide sequence: TGTGCCAGCAGCCAAGAGATCCGCCTGGGCGAGACCCAGTACTTC. Translated: CASSQEIRLGETQYF.

The V gene is TRBV28, the J gene TRBJ2-4, with D maybe TRBD2 (6 bases). The CDR3 has 17 amino acids. Germline CDR1 is MDHEN and CDR2 is SYDVKM. V was shortened by 3 bases and J by 2 bases, with 17 bases between the two germline ends. CDR3 DNA sequence: TGTGCCAGCAGTTTCGGGCGGGGTTTTAAATCCAAAAACATTCAGTACTTC. Protein: CASSFGRGFKSKNIQYF.

This chain connects TRBV9 to TRBJ2-2, with 9 positions matching TRBD2. CDR3 length equals 15 residues. Trimming took 2 bases from V and 4 from J; bases not matched to a gene: 3. The V gene's germline CDR1 is SGDLS and CDR2 YYNGEE. CDR3 bases: TGTGCCAGCAGCGTCTTAGCGGGAGCCACCGGGGAGCTGTTTTTT. Translation: CASSVLAGATGELFF.

The gene calls are TRBV6-2 or TRBV6-3 and TRBJ1-5; D possibly corresponds to TRBD1 (5 bases). V shed 0 bases and J shed 2 bases, with 14 bases lying between them. Germline-derived CDR1 and CDR2 are MNHEY and SVGEGT. The CDR3 runs to 17 residues. CDR3 loop: CASSYSYNSRGNQPQHF. CDR3 coding DNA: TGTGCCAGCAGTTACTCGTACAACAGCAGGGGCAATCAGCCCCAGCATTTT.

V and J are TRBV2 and TRBJ2-1; D possibly corresponds to TRBD1 (7 bases). The germline V gene has CDR1 SNHLY and CDR2 FYNNEI. V was trimmed by 6 bases and J by 8 bases, leaving 20 bases between them. The length of the CDR3 is 15 residues. CDR3 sequence: CASRQGSGESDEQFF. For the CDR3, the DNA is TGTGCCAGCAGACAGGGGTCGGGGGAATCGGATGAGCAGTTCTTC.

This chain uses TRBV4-2 with TRBJ1-4; D is undetermined. Germline V gene lookup returns CDR1 LGHNA and CDR2 YNFKEQ. The CDR3 is 16 amino acids. V was clipped by 2 bases and J by 4 bases, with 14 bases between them. The DNA of the CDR3 is TGTGCCAGCAGCCAATCTCCGGCCGGGAATAATGAAAAACTGTTTTTT. It codes for CASSQSPAGNNEKLFF.

This clone was detected only once. The gene calls are TRBV28 and TRBJ1-5; D might be TRBD1 (5 bases). The germline V gene encodes CDR1 MDHEN and CDR2 SYDVKM. Between the trimmed V and J ends, which lost 3 bases and 6 bases, there was a span of 9 bases. CDR3 size: 13 residues. The CDR3 region is CASSFGGVQPQHF. In nucleotides, the CDR3 is TGTGCCAGCAGTTTCGGGGGGGTTCAGCCCCAGCATTTT.

The gene calls are TRBV5-1 and TRBJ1-5; TRBD1 agrees at 9 bases. After removal of 3 bases from V and 3 bases from J, the junction contained 4 bases not matched to a gene. The CDR3 is made up of 15 amino acids. Germline V gene lookup returns CDR1 SGHRS and CDR2 YFSETQ. The CDR3 DNA follows: TGCGCCAGCAGCTCCACAGGGGGCGTCAATCAGCCCCAGCATTTT. This encodes CASSSTGGVNQPQHF.

This clone was seen a handful of times. V is TRBV18 and J is TRBJ2-1; 13 bases align to TRBD2. Germline V gene sequence: CDR1 KGHSH, CDR2 LQKENI. With 2 bases clipped from V and 8 bases from J, the junction kept 3 bases outside the gene matches. This CDR3 spans 15 amino acids. CDR3 loop: CASSPTLAGGDEQFF. CDR3 in DNA: TGTGCCAGCTCACCAACACTAGCGGGAGGGGATGAGCAGTTCTTC.

The V gene is TRBV21-1, the J gene TRBJ2-7; no check of the table's D call, TRBD1, against the DNA was made. TRBV21-1 is assigned pseudogene status. CDR3 length: 14 amino acids. The CDR3 DNA is TGTGCCAGCAGCAAAAGGACAGGGAGACTCGAGCAGTACTTC. Amino acid sequence: CASSKRTGRLEQYF.

This clone has just a few counts. The V call is TRBV21-1, the J call TRBJ2-7; the D call TRBD2 from the table was never checked on the DNA. TRBV21-1 is recorded as a pseudogene. This CDR3 contains 16 residues. CDR3 DNA sequence: TGTGCCAGCAGCGGCGGGGTGCGGGGCCCCTCGATCGAGCAGTACTTC. This codes for CASSGGVRGPSIEQYF.

The CDR3 spells CASSLPTGPGNTIYF. For the CDR3, the DNA is TGTGCCAGCAGTTTGCCGACAGGTCCTGGAAACACCATATATTTT. The J gene is TRBJ1-3, the V gene TRBV28, with TRBD1 as a possible D gene (6 bases). This CDR3 region has 15 residues. Per germline, CDR1 MDHEN and CDR2 SYDVKM. V dropped 3 bases and J dropped 2 bases, with 11 bases sitting between them.

This clone was picked up one time. The CDR3 DNA reads as TGCAGCCTAGGGGGACGGGAGACCCAGTACTTC. Translation gives CSLGGRETQYF. V is TRBV20-1 and J is TRBJ2-5; possibly TRBD1 for D (6 bases). This CDR3 has 11 residues. Per germline, CDR1 DFQATT and CDR2 SNEGSKA (reference sequence).

Points on this clone: Other DNA sequences in the same sample also yield this CDR3. This sequence joins TRBV6-5 and TRBJ1-4; tentative D call: TRBD1 (5 bases). CDR1 and CDR2 (germline): MNHEY, SVGAGI. The V end was cut by 6 bases, the J end by 0 bases, with 11 bases between. The CDR3 runs 15 residues. The CDR3, as DNA: TGTGCCAGCAGCTCCCGGGGGGCAACTAATGAAAAACTGTTTTTT. Amino acids: CASSSRGATNEKLFF.

The genes are TRBV10-1 and TRBJ2-3, with D possibly TRBD2 on 6 matching bases. Trimming removed 2 bases from V and 6 bases from J, with 15 bases in between. The CDR3 runs to 15 residues. Germline loops: CDR1 WNHNN, CDR2 SYGVQD (reference sequence). The CDR3 loop is CASSEGSGVADTQYF. The DNA of the CDR3 is TGCGCCAGCAGTGAGGGGTCGGGAGTGGCGGATACGCAGTATTTT.

This chain links TRBV18 with TRBJ2-2; 12 bases match TRBD2. Germline loops: CDR1 KGHSH, CDR2 LQKENI. The junction had 2 bases not matched to a gene; V was cut back by 0 bases and J by 6 bases. The CDR3 totals 16 residues. The CDR3 DNA reads as TGTGCCAGCTCACCACCGTCTAGCGGGAGGGCCGGGGAGCTGTTTTTT. Translating it yields CASSPPSSGRAGELFF.

V and J are TRBV7-2 and TRBJ1-1; maybe TRBD1 (6 bases). This CDR3 region has 15 residues. The V gene's germline CDR1 is SGHTA and CDR2 FQGNSA. V gave up 4 bases and J gave up 1 base, with 13 bases separating them. The CDR3 loop is CASSYRQEPNTEAFF. The CDR3 DNA is TGTGCCAGCAGCTACCGACAGGAGCCGAACACTGAAGCTTTCTTT.